The rows below give T cell receptor beta chains drawn from one sample of a study of metastatic and nonmetastatic thyroid tumors. TCRdb called clones again from the PCR reads with MiXCR. In the table there are 15,000 or so clones, about 28% of which are singletons. The sample consisted of blood. Receptor source: a female donor with papillary thyroid cancer or a benign thyroid nodule (not recorded which). Some clones in this sample may be carry-over from other donors' samples. Each CDR3 is given with its conserved first and last residue. The D gene is left open where the match is weak. Expanded clones are given a class, and other clones once, few, many or no size at all.

few | NA | TRBJ2-7 | TRBV6-5 | CASSYSRPAYEQYF | TGTGCCAGCAGTTACTCAAGGCCGGCCTACGAGCAGTACTTC
NA | TRBD1 | TRBJ2-3 | TRBV5-4 | CASSLARGRSKVAQYF | TGTGCCAGCAGCTTGGCCAGGGGGCGCTCTAAAGTTGCGCAGTATTTT
NA | TRBD1 | TRBJ2-7 | TRBV9 | CVSSVALGQYYEQYF | TGTGTCAGCAGCGTGGCCCTGGGACAGTACTACGAGCAGTACTTC
NA | NA | TRBJ1-1 | TRBV4-3 | CASSRTPSHPGPEAFF | TGCGCCAGCAGCCGTACCCCCTCCCATCCCGGCCCTGAAGCTTTCTTT
NA | TRBD2 | TRBJ2-2 | TRBV6-1 | CASSLGLAGGSTGELFF | TGTGCCAGCTCTCTGGGACTAGCGGGGGGAAGTACCGGGGAGCTGTTTTTT
NA | NA | TRBJ2-7 | TRBV5-1 | CASSLWLASSYEQYF | TGCGCCAGCAGCTTGTGGCTAGCGAGCTCCTACGAGCAGTACTTC
NA | NA | TRBJ2-2 | TRBV6-5 | CASSYGWGTNTGELFF | TGTGCCAGCAGTTACGGTTGGGGGACGAACACCGGGGAGCTGTTTTTT
NA | NA | TRBJ2-1 | TRBV6-2/TRBV6-3 | CAIWTVGPEEEFF | TGTGCCATCTGGACCGTCGGCCCGGAGGAGGAGTTCTTC
NA | TRBD2 | TRBJ2-3 | TRBV11-1 | CASSLAGGDTDTQYF | TGTGCCAGCAGCTTAGCGGGAGGGGACACAGATACGCAGTATTTT
NA | TRBD1 | TRBJ2-1 | TRBV20-1 | CSEKGQTNEQFF | TGCAGTGAAAAGGGACAGACGAATGAGCAGTTCTTC
NA | TRBD2 | TRBJ2-3 | TRBV6-1 | CASSGGSAGRDTQYF | TGTGCCAGCAGCGGGGGGTCAGCGGGCCGGGATACGCAGTATTTT
many | TRBD2 | TRBJ2-3 | TRBV29-1 | CSVVGLAGGREDTQYF | TGCAGCGTTGTGGGGCTAGCGGGGGGGCGTGAAGATACGCAGTATTTT
NA | TRBD1 | TRBJ1-2 | TRBV9 | CASSVGQGANYGYTF | TGTGCCAGCAGCGTAGGCCAGGGGGCCAACTATGGCTACACCTTC
medium-sized | TRBD2 | TRBJ2-1 | TRBV11-3 | CASSTGTSGYNEQFF | TGTGCCAGCAGTACCGGGACTAGCGGATACAATGAGCAGTTCTTC
medium-sized | NA | TRBJ1-2 | TRBV6-2/TRBV6-3 | CASSYPGDYGYTF | TGTGCCAGCAGTTACCCAGGGGACTATGGCTACACCTTC
medium-sized | NA | TRBJ2-7 | TRBV20-1 | CSARLDGYEQYF | TGCAGTGCTAGACTAGATGGTTACGAGCAGTACTTC
large | TRBD1 | TRBJ2-1 | TRBV7-2 | CASSLAGTGGQGEQFF | TGTGCCAGCAGCTTAGCCGGGACAGGGGGCCAGGGGGAGCAGTTCTTC
NA | NA | TRBJ2-2 | TRBV6-2/TRBV6-3 | CASSKPTGSQTGELFF | TGTGCCAGCAGCAAACCTACCGGGAGTCAGACCGGGGAGCTGTTTTTT
NA | NA | TRBJ1-2 | TRBV12-3/TRBV12-4 | CDSIFTGRGPGGFTF | TGTGACAGCATTTTTACAGGCAGGGGCCCCGGCGGCTTCACCTTC
few | NA | TRBJ2-7 | TRBV6-6 | CASSYGHSTRRVLYEQYF | TGTGCCAGCAGTTACGGACACTCTACTAGGCGGGTATTATACGAGCAGTACTTC
NA | TRBD1 | TRBJ2-2 | TRBV20-1 | CSAPFFGTANTGELFF | TGCAGTGCTCCCTTTTTTGGGACAGCGAACACCGGGGAGCTGTTTTTT
NA | NA | TRBJ2-7 | TRBV5-1 | CASSLAGSGPAYEQYF | TGCGCCAGCAGCTTGGCCGGGTCAGGGCCCGCCTACGAGCAGTACTTC
medium-sized | NA | TRBJ2-7 | TRBV24-1 | CATSDTTQALPYEQYF | TGTGCCACCAGTGATACGACCCAGGCACTTCCCTACGAGCAGTACTTC
many | NA | TRBJ1-1 | TRBV7-2 | CASSLVMRGETEAFF | TGTGCCAGCAGCTTAGTTATGAGGGGAGAGACTGAAGCTTTCTTT
NA | TRBD2 | TRBJ2-7 | TRBV12-3/TRBV12-4 | CASSLMGGRAGYEQYF | TGTGCCAGCAGTTTAATGGGCGGGAGGGCCGGGTACGAGCAGTACTTC
many | TRBD2 | TRBJ2-4 | TRBV7-2 | CASSAGLAGGWGKNIQYF | TGTGCCAGCAGCGCCGGACTAGCGGGGGGGTGGGGCAAAAACATTCAGTACTTC
NA | NA | TRBJ2-3 | TRBV20-1 | CSARDWWGSTDTQYF | TGCAGTGCTAGAGATTGGTGGGGATCCACAGATACGCAGTATTTT
many | NA | TRBJ1-5 | TRBV5-2 | CAIALTQIGRSTGRGQPQHF | TGTGCCATCGCCTTGACCCAGATTGGACGGTCAACAGGGAGGGGTCAGCCCCAGCATTTT
medium-sized | NA | TRBJ2-1 | TRBV5-1 | CASSLGDSYNEQFF | TGCGCCAGCAGCTTGGGAGACTCCTACAATGAGCAGTTCTTC
few | TRBD1 | TRBJ2-1 | TRBV6-7 | CASSPGGTGGYNEQFF | TGTGCCAGCAGCCCCGGGGGGACAGGGGGTTACAATGAGCAGTTCTTC
NA | NA | TRBJ2-1 | TRBV4-2 | CASSQDAGIVEQFF | TGTGCCAGCAGCCAAGACGCAGGTATCGTCGAGCAGTTCTTC
few | NA | TRBJ2-2 | TRBV2 | CASSEGTNTGELFF | TGTGCCAGCAGTGAAGGGACGAACACCGGGGAGCTGTTTTTT
few | NA | TRBJ1-2 | TRBV6-1 | CASNPGTVSYGYTF | TGTGCCAGCAATCCGGGGACGGTTTCCTATGGCTACACCTTC
many | NA | TRBJ2-3 | TRBV4-2 | CASSPPPTILSTDTQYF | TGTGCCAGCAGCCCCCCCCCGACGATCCTCAGCACAGATACGCAGTATTTT
medium-sized | TRBD1 | TRBJ1-2 | TRBV19 | CASNPTGYEGYTF | TGTGCCAGTAACCCGACAGGGTACGAGGGCTACACCTTC
NA | TRBD1 | TRBJ2-7 | TRBV27 | CASSTGTGGYEQYF | TGTGCCAGCAGCACCGGGACAGGGGGTTACGAGCAGTACTTC
medium-sized | TRBD2 | TRBJ2-1 | TRBV5-1 | CASSDGLAAFYNEQFF | TGCGCCAGCAGTGACGGACTAGCGGCCTTTTACAATGAGCAGTTCTTC
medium-sized | NA | TRBJ1-6 | TRBV6-2/TRBV6-3 | CASTPPNNSPLHF | TGTGCCAGCACCCCACCCAATAATTCACCCCTCCACTTT
few | NA | TRBJ1-5 | TRBV28 | CASILSGGQQPQHF | TGTGCCAGCATCCTCTCCGGGGGGCAGCAGCCCCAGCATTTT
medium-sized | TRBD1 | TRBJ1-3 | TRBV2 | CASSATGAGNTIYF | TGTGCCAGCAGTGCAACAGGGGCGGGAAACACCATATATTTT